Below are 10 T cell receptor beta chains sequenced from a single sample in a study of T cells expressing NK-cell markers. For each CDR3 protein, TCRdb gives one entry from its re-call of the 5' RACE reads, without DNA. In all, the sample yields about 460,000 distinct CDR3 sequences. Sequences were obtained from blood T cells: a sorted CD56 or NKG2C T cell subset, CD4+ or CD8+ T cells, or bulk PBMC T cells (not recorded which). These receptors all come from a woman in her forties or fifties in good health.

The rearrangement uses TRBV14 and TRBJ2-7; the TCRdb call, TRBD1, lacks DNA for checking. The germline gives CDR1 SGHDN, CDR2 FVKESK. This CDR3 is 14 amino acids long. The CDR3 sequence: CASSQGQGRVKQYF.

V gene TRBV28 combines with J gene TRBJ2-1. Germline values: CDR1 MDHEN, CDR2 SYDVKM. CDR3 length: 15 amino acids. The CDR3 sequence: CASSLLDGLYNEQFF.

The chain combines TRBV27 with TRBJ2-7; TCRdb's assignment of TRBD2 cannot be checked, as there is no DNA. Germline CDR1 reads MNHEY; CDR2 reads SMNVEV (reference sequence). The CDR3 is made up of 15 amino acids. This CDR3 is CASSLIAGTVGEQYF.

The chain has TRBV29-1 and TRBJ2-3. Germline V CDR1 and CDR2: SQVTM, ANQGSEA. CDR3 size: 13 residues. CDR3 region: CSVGITLTDTQYF.

The genes are TRBV2 and TRBJ1-1; TCRdb's assignment of TRBD1 cannot be checked, as there is no DNA. The CDR3 extends over 14 amino acids. In germline, CDR1 is SNHLY, CDR2 FYNNEI. CDR3: CASSKTGDNTEAFF.

V usage is TRBV5-1 and J usage is TRBJ2-1; absent DNA, TCRdb's TRBD1 call cannot be checked. The CDR3 contains 14 residues. Germline V gene lookup returns CDR1 SGHRS and CDR2 YFSETQ. This CDR3 is CASSLSGQPNEQFF.

V is TRBV5-1 and J is TRBJ2-2. Germline loops: CDR1 SGHRS, CDR2 YFSETQ. The CDR3 length is 16 residues. This CDR3 reads CASSLASRPNTGELFF.

CDR3 region: CATSGISSGRVNEQFF. The J gene is TRBJ2-1, the V gene TRBV24-1; the D call of TRBD2 rests on TCRdb alone, since no DNA is present to check it. The germline CDR1 and CDR2 sequences are KGHDR and SFDVKD. The CDR3 consists of 16 residues.

The chain uses TRBV7-9 and TRBJ2-1; TCRdb picks TRBD1, but there is no DNA to check that call. Per the germline V gene, CDR1 is SEHNR and CDR2 is FQNEAQ (reference sequence). This CDR3 has 14 residues. The CDR3 here is CASSLVSPYNEQFF.

The rearrangement links TRBV2 to TRBJ2-2; the D gene TCRdb calls, TRBD2, cannot be checked with no DNA. Germline V lookup: CDR1 SNHLY, CDR2 FYNNEI. This CDR3 region has 14 residues. This chain's CDR3 is CASSKGVGTGELFF.